These 6 T cell receptor beta chains were all obtained from the same sample, sequenced in a study of human T cells and chemical hapten exposure. TCRdb reprocessed the RACE reads via MiXCR and lists one record per CDR3 protein. The data hold tens of thousands of distinct CDR3 sequences, with 9.3% observed a single time. Indicated time point: patch test 1, 2 weeks after DPC sensitization. Treatment denoted: therapeutic diphenylcyclopropenone sensitization with weekly scalp DPC. Sequenced material: whole blood, taken in connection with sensitization to the hapten diphenylcyclopropenone (DPC). The origin of the receptors is a woman between 50 and 59 years old with alopecia areata. Some clones in this sample may be carry-over from other donors' samples.

This clonotype was counted ten times or more. The V gene is TRBV20-1, the J gene TRBJ2-3; 9 nucleotides line up with TRBD2. Germline CDR1 DFQATT, CDR2 SNEGSKA (reference sequence). CDR3 length: 18 amino acids. V lost 6 bases, J lost 2 bases, and 18 bases stayed unmatched. The CDR3 spells CSAVVGLASGTYTDTQYF. The CDR3 coding sequence is TGCAGTGCCGTAGTTGGGCTAGCTAGCGGGACCTACACAGATACGCAGTATTTT.

This clonotype was counted many times. V is TRBV18 and J is TRBJ2-7; TRBD2 is a possible D gene (6 bases). Germline values: CDR1 KGHSH, CDR2 LQKENI. This CDR3 comprises 14 residues. Trimming removed 6 bases at V and 5 bases at J, with 17 bases between. The CDR3 bases are TGTGCCAGCTCGCGGGACTGGGCAAGAGACGAGCAGTACTTC. Translating it yields CASSRDWARDEQYF. Variable domain in full (rest from reference TRBV18 and TRBJ2-7): NAGVMQNPRHLVRRRGQEARLRCSPMKGHSHVYWYRQLPEEGLKFMVYLQKENIIDESGMPKERFSAEFPKEGPSILRIQQVVRGDSAAYFCASSRDWARDEQYFGPGTRLTVT.

In this sample, this clonotype turned up many times. The rearrangement links TRBV9 to TRBJ1-1, with D maybe TRBD1 (5 bases). Trimming left V 4 bases short and J 0 bases short, with 10 bases between. Looked up from germline, CDR1 is SGDLS and CDR2 is YYNGEE. The CDR3 loop spans 14 amino acids. CDR3 DNA: TGTGCCAGCAGCACGGACACGATGAACACTGAAGCTTTCTTT. This codes for CASSTDTMNTEAFF.

The CDR3 sequence is CASRSLGDTTSNTQYF. CDR3 coding DNA: TGTGCCAGCAGGTCATTAGGGGACACGACGTCAAATACGCAGTATTTT. V and J are TRBV5-6 and TRBJ2-3, with a possible D match to TRBD1 (6 bases). Germline lookup yields CDR1 SGHDT and CDR2 YYEEEE. CDR3 length equals 16 residues. V lost 5 bases to trimming and J lost 7 bases, with 23 bases between them.

This clonotype has at least ten counts. The rearrangement joins TRBV28 to TRBJ1-2; tentatively, D is TRBD1 (5 bases). V lost 1 base to trimming and J lost 4 bases, with 13 bases between them. Germline V gives CDR1 MDHEN, CDR2 SYDVKM. The CDR3 consists of 15 residues. The CDR3 region is CASSLYSGLGYGYTF. In nucleotides, the CDR3 is TGTGCCAGCAGTTTATATTCGGGGCTGGGCTATGGCTACACCTTC.

V is TRBV27 and J is TRBJ1-5; D ambiguous. V gave up 2 bases and J gave up 3 bases, with 5 bases separating them. Germline V lookup: CDR1 MNHEY, CDR2 SMNVEV (reference sequence). This CDR3 has 13 amino acids. The CDR3 DNA sequence: TGTGCCAGCAGTTTAGCCCTCAATCAGCCCCAGCATTTT. Encoded protein: CASSLALNQPQHF.